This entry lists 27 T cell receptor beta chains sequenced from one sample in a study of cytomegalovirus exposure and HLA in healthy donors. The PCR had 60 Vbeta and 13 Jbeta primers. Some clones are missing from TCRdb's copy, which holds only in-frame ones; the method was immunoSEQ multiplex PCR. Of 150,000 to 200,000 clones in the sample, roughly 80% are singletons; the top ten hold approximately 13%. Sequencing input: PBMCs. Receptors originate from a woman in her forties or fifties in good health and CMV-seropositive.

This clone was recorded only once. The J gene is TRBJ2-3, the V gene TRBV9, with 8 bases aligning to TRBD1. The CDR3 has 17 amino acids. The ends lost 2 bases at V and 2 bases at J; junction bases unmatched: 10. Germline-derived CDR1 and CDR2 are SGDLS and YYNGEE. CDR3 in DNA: TGTGCCAGCAGCGTCGAAAGACAGGGGAGCCCCACAGATACGCAGTATTTT. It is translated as CASSVERQGSPTDTQYF.

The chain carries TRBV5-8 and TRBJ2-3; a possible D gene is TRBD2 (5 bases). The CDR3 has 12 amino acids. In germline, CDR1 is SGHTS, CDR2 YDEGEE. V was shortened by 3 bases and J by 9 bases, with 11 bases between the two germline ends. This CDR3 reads CASSSRTGTQYF. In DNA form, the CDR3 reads TGTGCCAGCAGCTCTAGGACGGGGACGCAGTATTTT.

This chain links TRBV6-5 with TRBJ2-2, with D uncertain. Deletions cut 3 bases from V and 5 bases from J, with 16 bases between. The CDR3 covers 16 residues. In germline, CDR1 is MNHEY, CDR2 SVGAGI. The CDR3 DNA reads TGTGCCAGCAGTTATAGCCGTCTCCAAACGACCGGGGAGCTGTTTTTT. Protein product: CASSYSRLQTTGELFF.

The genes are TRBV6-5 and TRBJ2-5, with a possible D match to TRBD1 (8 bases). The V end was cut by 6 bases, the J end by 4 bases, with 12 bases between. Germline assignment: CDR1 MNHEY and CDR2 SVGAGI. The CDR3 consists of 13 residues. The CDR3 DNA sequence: TGTGCCAGCAGACAGGGGGAGGGAGAGACCCAGTACTTC. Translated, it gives CASRQGEGETQYF.

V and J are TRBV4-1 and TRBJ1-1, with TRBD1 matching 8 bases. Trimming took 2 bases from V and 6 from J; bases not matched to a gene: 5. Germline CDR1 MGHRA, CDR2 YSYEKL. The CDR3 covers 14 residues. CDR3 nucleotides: TGCGCCAGCAGCCAACAGGGGGCCGTATCTGAAGCTTTCTTT. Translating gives CASSQQGAVSEAFF.

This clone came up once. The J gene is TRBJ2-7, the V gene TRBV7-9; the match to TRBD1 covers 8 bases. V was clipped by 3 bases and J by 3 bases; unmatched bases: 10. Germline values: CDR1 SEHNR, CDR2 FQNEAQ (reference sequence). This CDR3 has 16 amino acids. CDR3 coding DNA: TGTGCCAGCAGCTTCCCCCAAGGACAGGGAGTCTACGAGCAGTACTTC. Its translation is CASSFPQGQGVYEQYF.

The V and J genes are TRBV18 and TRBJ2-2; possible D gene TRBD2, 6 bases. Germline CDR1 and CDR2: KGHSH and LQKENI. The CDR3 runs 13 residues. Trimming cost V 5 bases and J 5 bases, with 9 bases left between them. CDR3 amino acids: CASSTSRTGELFF. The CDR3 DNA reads TGTGCCAGCTCAACTAGCCGTACCGGGGAGCTGTTTTTT. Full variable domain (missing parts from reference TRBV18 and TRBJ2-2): NAGVMQNPRHLVRRRGQEARLRCSPMKGHSHVYWYRQLPEEGLKFMVYLQKENIIDESGMPKERFSAEFPKEGPSILRIQQVVRGDSAAYFCASSTSRTGELFFGEGSRLTVL.

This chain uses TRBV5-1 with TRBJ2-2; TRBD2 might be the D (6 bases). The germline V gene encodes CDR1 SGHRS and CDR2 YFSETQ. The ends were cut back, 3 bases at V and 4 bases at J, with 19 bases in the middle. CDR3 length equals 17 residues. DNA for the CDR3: TGCGCCAGCAGCTACGCTAATCCGGTCGGGGGCACCGGGGAGCTGTTTTTT. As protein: CASSYANPVGGTGELFF. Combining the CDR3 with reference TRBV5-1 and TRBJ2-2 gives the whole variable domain KAGVTQTPRYLIKTRGQQVTLSCSPISGHRSVSWYQQTPGQGLQFLFEYFSETQRNKGNFPGRFSGRQFSNSRSEMNVSTLELGDSALYLCASSYANPVGGTGELFFGEGSRLTVL.

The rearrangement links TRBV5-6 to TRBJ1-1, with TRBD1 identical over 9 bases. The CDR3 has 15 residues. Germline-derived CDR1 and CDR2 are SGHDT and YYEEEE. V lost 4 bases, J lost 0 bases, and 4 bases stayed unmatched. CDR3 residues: CASSPRDRVNTEAFF. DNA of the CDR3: TGTGCCAGCAGCCCCAGGGACAGGGTGAACACTGAAGCTTTCTTT. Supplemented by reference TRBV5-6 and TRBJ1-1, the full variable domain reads DAGVTQSPTHLIKTRGQQVTLRCSPKSGHDTVSWYQQALGQGPQFIFQYYEEEERQRGNFPDRFSGHQFPNYSSELNVNALLLGDSALYLCASSPRDRVNTEAFFGQGTRLTVV.

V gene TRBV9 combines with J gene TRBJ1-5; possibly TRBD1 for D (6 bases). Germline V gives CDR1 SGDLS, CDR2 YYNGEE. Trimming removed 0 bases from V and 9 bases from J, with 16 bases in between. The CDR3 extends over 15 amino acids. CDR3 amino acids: CASSVEGDLQVPQHF. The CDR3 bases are TGTGCCAGCAGCGTAGAGGGGGACCTTCAGGTGCCCCAGCATTTT.

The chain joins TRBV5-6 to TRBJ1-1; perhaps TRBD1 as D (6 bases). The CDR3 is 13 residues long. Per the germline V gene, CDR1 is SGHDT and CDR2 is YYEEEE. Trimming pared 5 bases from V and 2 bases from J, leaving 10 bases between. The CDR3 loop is CASSFRGNTEAFF. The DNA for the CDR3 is TGTGCCAGCAGTTTCAGGGGTAACACTGAAGCTTTCTTT.

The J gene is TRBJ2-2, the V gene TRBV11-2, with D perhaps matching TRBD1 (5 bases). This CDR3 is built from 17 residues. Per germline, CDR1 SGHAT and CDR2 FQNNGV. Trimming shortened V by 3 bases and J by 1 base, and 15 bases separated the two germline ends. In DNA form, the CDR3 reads TGTGCCAGCAGCTTCAGTGCCGGGCAGGGGAACACCGGGGAGCTGTTTTTT. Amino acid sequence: CASSFSAGQGNTGELFF.

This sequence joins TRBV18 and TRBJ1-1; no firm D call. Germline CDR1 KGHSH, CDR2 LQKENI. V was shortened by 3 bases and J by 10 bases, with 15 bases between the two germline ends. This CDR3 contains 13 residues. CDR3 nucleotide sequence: TGTGCCAGCTCACCGAACGAGGGAGCGGGAGCTTTCTTT. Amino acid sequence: CASSPNEGAGAFF.

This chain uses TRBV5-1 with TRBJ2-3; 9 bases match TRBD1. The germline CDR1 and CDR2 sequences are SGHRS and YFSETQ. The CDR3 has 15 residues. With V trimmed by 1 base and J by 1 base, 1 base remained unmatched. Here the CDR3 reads CASSLTGGGTDTQYF. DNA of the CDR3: TGCGCCAGCAGCTTGACAGGGGGCGGCACAGATACGCAGTATTTT.

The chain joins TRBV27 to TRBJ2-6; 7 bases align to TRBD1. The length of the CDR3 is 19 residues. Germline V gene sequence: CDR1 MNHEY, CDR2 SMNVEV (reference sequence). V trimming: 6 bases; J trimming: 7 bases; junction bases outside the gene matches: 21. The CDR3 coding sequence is TGTGCCAGCAGCTGGGGGACATCCGGGACAGCCGGTCGAGCCAACGTCCTGACTTTC. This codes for CASSWGTSGTAGRANVLTF.

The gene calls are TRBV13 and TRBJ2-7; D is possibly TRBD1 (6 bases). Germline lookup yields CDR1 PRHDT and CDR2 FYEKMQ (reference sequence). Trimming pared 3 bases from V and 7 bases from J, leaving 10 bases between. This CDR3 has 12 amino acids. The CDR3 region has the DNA TGTGCCAGCAGCTTTGGGGGCCCAGAGCAGTACTTC. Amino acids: CASSFGGPEQYF.

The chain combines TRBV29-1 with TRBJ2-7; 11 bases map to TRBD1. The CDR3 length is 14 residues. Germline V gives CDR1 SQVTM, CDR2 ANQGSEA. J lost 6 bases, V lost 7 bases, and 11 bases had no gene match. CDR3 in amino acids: CSAKGGQGVGEQYF. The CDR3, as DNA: TGCAGCGCCAAGGGGGGACAGGGGGTCGGCGAGCAGTACTTC.

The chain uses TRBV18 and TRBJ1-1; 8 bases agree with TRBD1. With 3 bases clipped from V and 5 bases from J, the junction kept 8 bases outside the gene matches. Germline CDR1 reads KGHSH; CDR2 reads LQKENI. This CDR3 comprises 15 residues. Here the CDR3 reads CASSPQGARSTEAFF. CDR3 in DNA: TGTGCCAGCTCACCGCAGGGGGCGAGGAGTACTGAAGCTTTCTTT.

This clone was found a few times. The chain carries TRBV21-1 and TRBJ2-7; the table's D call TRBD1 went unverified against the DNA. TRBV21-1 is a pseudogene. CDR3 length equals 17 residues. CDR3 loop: CASSKAKPDRLLYEQYF. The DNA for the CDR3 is TGTGCCAGCAGCAAAGCGAAGCCCGACAGGTTATTGTACGAGCAGTACTTC.

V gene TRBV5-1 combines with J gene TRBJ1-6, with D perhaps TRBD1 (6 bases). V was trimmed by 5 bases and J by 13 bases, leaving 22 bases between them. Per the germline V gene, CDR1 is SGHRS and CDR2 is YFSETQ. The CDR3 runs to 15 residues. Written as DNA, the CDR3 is TGCGCCAGCAGTTCCGGGGGAGGGGGTGGTTTCCCCCTCCACTTT. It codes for CASSSGGGGGFPLHF.

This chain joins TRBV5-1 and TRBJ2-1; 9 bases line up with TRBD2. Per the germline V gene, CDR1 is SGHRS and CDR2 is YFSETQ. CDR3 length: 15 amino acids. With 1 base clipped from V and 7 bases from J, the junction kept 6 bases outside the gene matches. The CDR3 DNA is TGCGCCAGCAGCTTGAAAGCGGGGGGCAGTAATGAGCAGTTCTTC. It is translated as CASSLKAGGSNEQFF.

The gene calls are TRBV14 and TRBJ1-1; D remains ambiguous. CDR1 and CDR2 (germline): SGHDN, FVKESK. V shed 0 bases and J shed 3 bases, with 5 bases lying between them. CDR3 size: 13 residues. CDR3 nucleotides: TGTGCCAGCAGCCAAGAGAGGGACACTGAAGCTTTCTTT. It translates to CASSQERDTEAFF.

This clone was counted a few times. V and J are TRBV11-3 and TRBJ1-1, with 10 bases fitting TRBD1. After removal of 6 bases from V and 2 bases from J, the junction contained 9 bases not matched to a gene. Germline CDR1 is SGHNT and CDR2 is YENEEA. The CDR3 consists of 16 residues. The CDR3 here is CASRTGTGVGNTEAFF. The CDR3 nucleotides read TGTGCCAGCAGGACCGGGACAGGGGTGGGTAACACTGAAGCTTTCTTT.

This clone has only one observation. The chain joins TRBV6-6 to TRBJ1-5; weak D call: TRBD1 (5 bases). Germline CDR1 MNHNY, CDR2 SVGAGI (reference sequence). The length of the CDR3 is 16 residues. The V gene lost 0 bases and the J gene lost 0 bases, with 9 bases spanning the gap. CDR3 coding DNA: TGTGCCAGCAGTTACTCAAGACAGAGTAGCAATCAGCCCCAGCATTTT. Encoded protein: CASSYSRQSSNQPQHF.

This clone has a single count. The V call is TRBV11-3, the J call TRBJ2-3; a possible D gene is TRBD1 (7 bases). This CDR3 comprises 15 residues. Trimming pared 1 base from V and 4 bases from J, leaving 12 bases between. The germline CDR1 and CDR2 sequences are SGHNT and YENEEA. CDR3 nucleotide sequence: TGTGCCAGCAGCTTAGGGGCAGGGGGGCCAGATACGCAGTATTTT. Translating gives CASSLGAGGPDTQYF.

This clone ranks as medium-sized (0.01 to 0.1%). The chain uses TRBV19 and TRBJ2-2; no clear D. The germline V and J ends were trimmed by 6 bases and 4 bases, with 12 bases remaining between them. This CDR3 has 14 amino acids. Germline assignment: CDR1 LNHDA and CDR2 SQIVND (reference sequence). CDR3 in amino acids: CASSLSLPTGELFF. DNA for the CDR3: TGTGCCAGTAGCCTATCTCTTCCCACCGGGGAGCTGTTTTTT.

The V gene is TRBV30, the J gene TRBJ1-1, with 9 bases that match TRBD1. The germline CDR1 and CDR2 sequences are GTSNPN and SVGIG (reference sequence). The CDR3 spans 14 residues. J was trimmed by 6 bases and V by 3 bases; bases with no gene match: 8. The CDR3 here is CAWSGTGILPEAFF. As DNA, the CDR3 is TGTGCCTGGAGCGGGACAGGGATATTACCTGAAGCTTTCTTT.